The 19 T cell receptor beta chains listed next were all sequenced from one sample in a study of T cells in Graves' hyperthyroidism and ophthalmopathy. RNA transcripts served as the template for amplifying TCR beta CDR3 regions. The study used the HTBI primer set for a first-round RT-PCR of the TCR CDR3. TCRdb ran MiXCR on the multiplex PCR reads and lists one entry per CDR3 protein. This table has 550,000 to 700,000 distinct CDR3 sequences, under 15% appearing once. Sequenced material: blood. The receptor set was obtained from a woman aged 40 to 50 with Graves' ophthalmopathy.

This clonotype was seen more than once but under ten times. The chain recombines TRBV28 with TRBJ2-3; no clear D gene. The CDR3 runs 12 residues. Between the trimmed V and J ends, which lost 3 bases and 8 bases, there was a span of 9 bases. Germline V gives CDR1 MDHEN, CDR2 SYDVKM. CDR3 coding DNA: TGTGCCAGCAGTTTGCAGAGAGGTACGCAGTATTTT. This codes for CASSLQRGTQYF. The entire variable domain, with the rest obtained from reference TRBV28 and TRBJ2-3, is as follows: DVKVTQSSRYLVKRTGEKVFLECVQDMDHENMFWYRQDPGLGLRLIYFSYDVKMKEKGDIPEGYSVSREKKERFSLILESASTNQTSMYLCASSLQRGTQYFGPGTRLTVL.

This clonotype was seen many times. Here the CDR3 reads CASSGSEGETQYF. The CDR3 coding sequence is TGTGCCAGTAGTGGATCGGAAGGGGAGACCCAGTACTTC. V and J are TRBV19 and TRBJ2-5; D is ambiguous. V lost 5 bases and J lost 5, with 12 bases in between. The CDR3 has 13 residues. CDR1 and CDR2 (germline): LNHDA, SQIVND (reference sequence).

The chain couples TRBV10-3 to TRBJ1-2; 10 nucleotides agree with TRBD1. Germline V lookup: CDR1 ENHRY, CDR2 SYGVKD. J gave up 6 bases and V 8 bases, and 12 bases lay outside the gene matches. The CDR3 has 15 residues. The CDR3 region is CAIGASGTGADGYTF. The CDR3 region has the DNA TGTGCCATCGGGGCCTCCGGGACAGGGGCGGATGGCTACACCTTC.

V usage is TRBV29-1 and J usage is TRBJ1-2, with D maybe TRBD1 (5 bases). Trimming took off 3 bases at V and 2 bases at J, with 13 bases between the two ends. This CDR3 is built from 14 residues. Germline V CDR1 and CDR2: SQVTM, ANQGSEA. For the CDR3, the DNA is TGCAGCGTTGACCCCAGGGAGAGGAACTATGGCTACACCTTC. Protein sequence: CSVDPRERNYGYTF.

This clonotype has a handful of counts. A much larger clonotype is one base distant, so this may be a read error. The chain recombines TRBV7-8 with TRBJ2-7; no reliable D call. The CDR3 consists of 14 residues. Germline CDR1 and CDR2: SGHVS and FQNEAQ. The germline V and J ends were trimmed by 1 base and 0 bases, with 7 bases remaining between them. This CDR3 reads CASSLGLHSYEQYF. For the CDR3, the DNA is TGTGCCAGCAGCTTAGGGCTGCACTCCTACGAGCAGTACTTC. The variable domain in full, completed from reference TRBV7-8 and TRBJ2-7, reads GAGVSQSPRYKVAKRGQDVALRCDPISGHVSLFWYQQALGQGPEFLTYFQNEAQLDKSGLPSDRFFAERPEGSVSTLKIQRTQQEDSAVYLCASSLGLHSYEQYFGPGTRLTVT.

In regard to this clonotype: A much larger clone differs from this one at a single base, so this may be a read error. This chain joins TRBV12-5 and TRBJ2-7, with D perhaps TRBD1 (7 bases). Trimming removed 2 bases at V and 7 bases at J, with 27 bases between. Germline loops: CDR1 LGHNT, CDR2 FRNRAP. The CDR3 runs to 18 residues. The DNA of the CDR3 is TGTGCTAGTGGTTTGCTTCAGGTAGGGGGCTTGGACTACAATGAGCAGTACTTC. Translation: CASGLLQVGGLDYNEQYF.

This clonotype was seen a handful of times. This sequence joins TRBV12-3 or TRBV12-4 and TRBJ2-5; TRBD2 aligns across 8 bases. CDR3 length: 15 residues. Losses at the gene ends were 7 bases for V and 5 bases for J; bases not matched to a gene: 12. The CDR3 region is CASTEHGRGGETQYF. CDR3 in DNA: TGTGCCAGCACCGAACACGGACGGGGGGGGGAGACCCAGTACTTC.

This clonotype was found many times. This sequence may be a read error, since a much larger clone differs from it by one base. J is TRBJ1-1 and V is TRBV6-1; 9 bases map to TRBD1. The CDR3 totals 15 residues. The germline V gene has CDR1 MNHNS and CDR2 SASEGT. Trimming removed 11 bases from V and 3 bases from J; junction bases left unmatched: 13. CDR3 bases: TGTGCCGCAACTAAGGGGACAGGGTGGGACACTGAAGCTTTCTTT. Its protein is CAATKGTGWDTEAFF.

This clonotype showed up just a few times. The chain's CDR3 is CSTLGLGETQYF. DNA of the CDR3: TGCAGTACCCTTGGACTCGGGGAGACCCAGTACTTC. This chain connects TRBV20-1 to TRBJ2-5; perhaps TRBD2 as D (5 bases). Trimming removed 8 bases at V and 5 bases at J, with 15 bases between. The CDR3 totals 12 residues. Germline V gene lookup returns CDR1 DFQATT and CDR2 SNEGSKA (reference sequence).

This clonotype was recorded at least ten times. This chain uses TRBV5-1 with TRBJ2-5; D is possibly TRBD1 (5 bases). Per germline, CDR1 SGHRS and CDR2 YFSETQ. This CDR3 is 14 amino acids long. V was clipped by 0 bases and J by 2 bases, with 8 bases between them. This CDR3 is CASSLGQQQETQYF. In DNA, the CDR3 is TGCGCCAGCAGCTTGGGACAGCAGCAAGAGACCCAGTACTTC. Filled out from reference TRBV5-1 and TRBJ2-5, the complete variable domain reads KAGVTQTPRYLIKTRGQQVTLSCSPISGHRSVSWYQQTPGQGLQFLFEYFSETQRNKGNFPGRFSGRQFSNSRSEMNVSTLELGDSALYLCASSLGQQQETQYFGPGTRLLVL.

This clonotype was counted at least ten times. This rearrangement joins TRBV6-5 to TRBJ2-7; 11 bases are a match to TRBD1. Germline CDR1 MNHEY, CDR2 SVGAGI. Trimming at V came to 2 bases and at J to 5 bases, leaving 5 bases not matched to a gene. The CDR3 has 15 residues. CDR3 nucleotide sequence: TGTGCCAGCAGTTACCCGGGACAGGGGGTCCACGAGCAGTACTTC. Protein: CASSYPGQGVHEQYF.

V gene TRBV6-1 combines with J gene TRBJ2-7; D remains ambiguous. The germline V and J ends were trimmed by 6 bases and 7 bases, with 13 bases remaining between them. This CDR3 has 12 amino acids. Germline-derived CDR1 and CDR2 are MNHNS and SASEGT. The CDR3 DNA sequence: TGTGCCAGCAGAGAAAGGCCCAGAGAGCAGTACTTC. The encoded protein is CASRERPREQYF.

This clonotype was detected many times. The V and J genes are TRBV30 and TRBJ2-7, with a tentative D call TRBD2 (6 bases). This CDR3 has 13 residues. Trimming took 0 bases from V and 6 from J, leaving 12 bases between them. CDR1 GTSNPN and CDR2 SVGIG come from the germline V gene (reference sequence). The CDR3 reads CAWSVGGLGEQYF. Written as DNA, the CDR3 is TGTGCCTGGAGTGTGGGGGGATTAGGCGAGCAGTACTTC.

The chain couples TRBV20-1 to TRBJ1-2; 9 positions agree with TRBD1. Per germline, CDR1 DFQATT and CDR2 SNEGSKA (reference sequence). CDR3 size: 12 residues. J lost 5 bases, V lost 6 bases, and 4 bases had no gene match. In DNA, the CDR3 is TGCAGTGCCGAACAGGGGGCTTATGGCTACACCTTC. Translation gives CSAEQGAYGYTF.

The table lists this clonotype with a few counts. CDR3 nucleotide sequence: TGTGCCAGCAGCTTGGGGGACATGTCCCAAGAGACCCAGTACTTC. It translates to CASSLGDMSQETQYF. The V call is TRBV5-5, the J call TRBJ2-5; tentatively, D is TRBD1 (6 bases). The V gene's germline CDR1 is SGHKS and CDR2 YYEKEE (reference sequence). V was pared by 0 bases and J by 1 base, with 10 bases between. The CDR3 totals 15 residues.

This clonotype was seen at least ten times. The CDR3 DNA reads TGTGCCAGCAAACCGGGGGCACGAGAGACCCAGTACTTC. It specifies CASKPGARETQYF. This chain uses TRBV6-5 with TRBJ2-5; D is tentatively TRBD1 or TRBD2 (6 bases each). The ends were cut back, 7 bases at V and 4 bases at J, with 13 bases in the middle. Germline-derived CDR1 and CDR2 are MNHEY and SVGAGI. This CDR3 spans 13 amino acids.

This clonotype was seen ten or more times. This sequence joins TRBV28 and TRBJ2-7; the D gene is possibly TRBD1 (6 bases). Germline V gene sequence: CDR1 MDHEN, CDR2 SYDVKM. Trimming stripped 7 bases from V and 2 bases from J, with 12 bases between. CDR3 length equals 13 residues. The CDR3 nucleotides read TGTGCCAGCATGAGGACAGAAACCTACGAGCAGTACTTC. Its translation: CASMRTETYEQYF.

This chain connects TRBV28 to TRBJ1-5; D is unclear. Trimming took 5 bases from V and 4 from J, leaving 12 bases between them. Germline V gene lookup returns CDR1 MDHEN and CDR2 SYDVKM. The CDR3 consists of 14 residues. The CDR3 region is CASSIPAANQPQHF. Written as DNA, the CDR3 is TGTGCCAGCAGTATCCCAGCTGCAAATCAGCCCCAGCATTTT.

This clonotype was observed at least ten times. This sequence joins TRBV5-5 and TRBJ2-7; a weak D match, TRBD2 (7 bases). The CDR3 has 15 residues. Germline values: CDR1 SGHKS, CDR2 YYEKEE (reference sequence). V lost 4 bases and J 3 bases, leaving 17 bases between the germline ends. The CDR3 loop is CASSVGEGGIYEQYF. CDR3 sequence (DNA): TGTGCCAGCAGCGTGGGTGAGGGGGGGATCTACGAGCAGTACTTC.